This T cell receptor beta chain is drawn from a study of CD4 T cells in relation to SARS-CoV-2 and coronaviruses. Points from the study as a whole: Compared with monoreactive clones, crossreactive clones showed significantly weaker SARS-CoV-2 expansion.

The repertoire was sequenced with immunoSEQ multiplex PCR; TCRdb's copy has only in-frame clones and lacks some. The data show about 56,000 clones, 92% seen once. A word on this clone: The antigen remains unidentified.

This CDR3 contains 15 residues. CDR1 and CDR2 from the germline V gene are SGHRS and YFSETQ. V was clipped by 0 bases and J by 6 bases; unmatched bases: 5. The clonotype originates from an adult with COVID-19. Sequenced: naive CD4+ T cells from PBMCs. Subset indicated: naive CD4+ T cells isolated by negative enrichment. The chain uses TRBV5-1 and TRBJ2-1; 8 bases map to TRBD2. Written as DNA, the CDR3 is TGCGCCAGCAGCTTGGACGATAGCGGGATCAATGAGCAGTTCTTC. This gives the protein CASSLDDSGINEQFF.